The clone carrying this TCR beta chain was seen more than once but under ten times. Antigen: not known. This sample was included in a study of blood T cells in healthy people across ages. The use of a sample-barcoded 5' primer and a J-beta primer mix characterized a second PCR of roughly 6 to 11 cycles. TCRdb independently ran MiXCR on the 5' RACE reads; one entry per CDR3 protein. The sample holds approximately 780,000 distinct CDR3 sequences, 20% to 30% seen once. V was pared by 2 bases and J by 2 bases, with 7 bases between. CDR3 size: 13 residues. CDR1 is LGHNT, CDR2 FRNRAP, per germline. Study-level findings and limits: Possibly confounding the expanded clonotype changes was the fact that donor CMV status was unknown.

These same records also appear under a second study, on T cells of mothers and their children.

The genes are TRBV12-5 and TRBJ2-7; D gene unclear. The sequenced sample was blood. The TCR was taken from a boy between 10 and 17 years old in good health. The CDR3 DNA follows: TGTGCTAGTGGTTTGCCAGGCACCTACGAGCAGTACTTC. Its protein is CASGLPGTYEQYF. The full variable domain, its missing parts supplied by reference TRBV12-5 and TRBJ2-7, is DARVTQTPRHKVTEMGQEVTMRCQPILGHNTVFWYRQTMMQGLELLAYFRNRAPLDDSGMPKDRFSAEMPDATLATLKIQPSEPRDSAVYFCASGLPGTYEQYFGPGTRLTVT.